This is a list of T cell receptor beta chains from one sample in a study of T-cell memory formation after mild COVID-19. TCRdb processed the 5' RACE reads anew with MiXCR; each CDR3 protein has one entry. The sample lists fewer than 400,000 distinct CDR3 sequences, 10% to 15% seen once, with 20% to 25% in the top ten. Sequencing input: PBMCs or a T cell subset sorted from them (not recorded which). These receptors were taken from a man between 18 and 29 years old who had mild COVID-19 (a few samples of this study predate the infection). Cell type and time point are not known. Each CDR3 is given with its conserved first and last residue. D genes are given only for firm matches. Clone size is given for some rows only: seen once, a few or many times, or a class if the clone is expanded.

V gene	clone size	J gene	D gene	CDR3 DNA	CDR3 protein
TRBV9	few	TRBJ2-1	TRBD1	TGTGCCAGCAGCAAGGGACAGGGGGCTTCCTACAATGAGCAGTTCTTC	CASSKGQGASYNEQFF
TRBV7-2	NA	TRBJ1-6	NA	TGTGCCAGCAGCTTTAGACCGAGTTCACCCCTCCACTTT	CASSFRPSSPLHF
TRBV5-1	many	TRBJ1-3	TRBD1	TGCGCCAGCAGCCTGGCGGGACAGGGAAACACCATATATTTT	CASSLAGQGNTIYF
TRBV20-1	few	TRBJ1-3	NA	TGCAGGGCTAGAGGTGACCACTCTGGAAACACCATATATTTT	CRARGDHSGNTIYF
TRBV20-1	NA	TRBJ1-5	NA	TGCAGTGCTAGAATGACGGGTCTCAGCAATCAGCCCCAGCATTTT	CSARMTGLSNQPQHF
TRBV4-1	NA	TRBJ1-6	NA	TGCGCCAGCAGCCAAGCCCCGGGGGTTTCACCCCTCCACTTT	CASSQAPGVSPLHF
TRBV10-3	few	TRBJ1-2	NA	TGTGCCACCCTGGGGGGAAGCTATGGCTACACCTTC	CATLGGSYGYTF
TRBV6-2/TRBV6-3	few	TRBJ2-6	TRBD1	TGTGCCAGCAGTTACCCGACAAACCGGGACAGGGTCCCCGGGGCCAACGTCCTGACTTTC	CASSYPTNRDRVPGANVLTF
TRBV5-1	many	TRBJ2-1	TRBD2	TGCGCCAGCAGTTGGGGCGGGGGAAGCTCCTACAATGAGCAGTTCTTC	CASSWGGGSSYNEQFF
TRBV11-1	few	TRBJ2-3	NA	TGTGCCAGCAGCCGGACTCCCCAGACACTCACAGATACGCAGTATTTT	CASSRTPQTLTDTQYF
TRBV4-1	NA	TRBJ2-5	NA	TGCGCCAGCAGCCAAGATCGTGGGGGTGGTAGGGTAAGGGAGACCCAGTACTTC	CASSQDRGGGRVRETQYF
TRBV19	NA	TRBJ2-3	NA	TGTGCCAGTAGTATCCGGGCGGGGAGCACAGATACGCAGTATTTT	CASSIRAGSTDTQYF
TRBV10-3	NA	TRBJ2-1	NA	TGTGCCATCAGTGAGTTCGATGAGCAGTTCTTC	CAISEFDEQFF
TRBV6-5	few	TRBJ1-2	TRBD1	TGTGCCAGCAGTTATACAGGGGGGGACTATGGCTACACCTTC	CASSYTGGDYGYTF
TRBV7-3	many	TRBJ2-2	NA	TGTGCCAGCAGCTTAAACGGCTACACCGGGGAGCTGTTTTTT	CASSLNGYTGELFF
TRBV12-3/TRBV12-4	NA	TRBJ2-2	NA	TGTGCCAGCAGTCCTGGGACCTACACCGGGGAGCTGTTTTTT	CASSPGTYTGELFF
TRBV7-2	NA	TRBJ1-5	NA	TGTGCCAGCCTCCCGGGGTCCAGGGCCAATCAGCCCCAGCATTTT	CASLPGSRANQPQHF
TRBV7-2	NA	TRBJ1-2	NA	TGTGCCAGCAGCTCGGACCCCTCCTATGGCTACACCTTC	CASSSDPSYGYTF
TRBV20-1	NA	TRBJ2-1	NA	TGCAGTGCTCCCGGATGGGGCGGGGGCAGCTCCTACAATGAGCAGTTCTTC	CSAPGWGGGSSYNEQFF
TRBV2	NA	TRBJ2-4	TRBD1	TGTGCCAGCAGTGAAGGACAGGGCCTAGCCAAAAACATTCAGTACTTC	CASSEGQGLAKNIQYF
TRBV5-1	few	TRBJ2-3	NA	TGCGCCAGCAGCTTGAAGGGGGGGGGCCCCACAGATACGCAGTATTTT	CASSLKGGGPTDTQYF
TRBV12-3/TRBV12-4	many	TRBJ2-1	NA	TGTGCCAGCAGTTTCAGGCTGGCCGGGGCTGAGCAGTTCTTC	CASSFRLAGAEQFF
TRBV20-1	NA	TRBJ2-3	NA	TGCAGTGCTAGAGATCTAATCGGCACAGATACGCAGTATTTT	CSARDLIGTDTQYF
TRBV12-3/TRBV12-4	few	TRBJ1-1	NA	TGTGCCAGCAGCCGGGGTAACGGTGAAGCTTTCTTT	CASSRGNGEAFF
TRBV4-3	NA	TRBJ1-1	NA	TGCGCCAGCAGCCCGGTGGAGGGGGGAGGCATGAACACTGAAGCTTTCTTT	CASSPVEGGGMNTEAFF
TRBV5-1	NA	TRBJ2-5	NA	TGCGCCAGCAGCTTGATGGGACAAGGAGAGACCCAGTACTTC	CASSLMGQGETQYF
TRBV11-3	few	TRBJ2-3	NA	TGTGCCAGCAGCTTACAAGGGACCGCCACAGATACGCAGTATTTT	CASSLQGTATDTQYF
TRBV29-1	NA	TRBJ2-3	NA	TGCAGCGTTGACAGGGACGGTACAGATACGCAGTATTTT	CSVDRDGTDTQYF
TRBV7-2	many	TRBJ2-3	NA	TGTGCCAGCAGCCTAATGGCGGGCGGGGCAACAGATACGCAGTATTTT	CASSLMAGGATDTQYF
TRBV4-3	few	TRBJ2-4	NA	TGCGCCAGCAGCCAAGATGGGGGGCAGGGCATTCAGTACTTC	CASSQDGGQGIQYF
TRBV20-1	many	TRBJ2-1	TRBD2	TGCAGTGCTAGAGGGGCCGGGACTACTGCCTACAATGAGCAGTTCTTC	CSARGAGTTAYNEQFF
TRBV11-2	NA	TRBJ1-1	NA	TGTGCCAGCAGCCCACAACAGGAGGGGACTGAAGCTTTCTTT	CASSPQQEGTEAFF
TRBV3-1	NA	TRBJ1-4	TRBD1	TGTGCCAGCAGCCAGTCCGGGACAGGGGACGAAAAACTGTTTTTT	CASSQSGTGDEKLFF
TRBV7-2	many	TRBJ2-3	NA	TGTGCCAGCAGCCGGGATTGGACAGATACGCAGTATTTT	CASSRDWTDTQYF
TRBV11-2	many	TRBJ2-3	TRBD1	TGTGCCAGCAGCTTGAGGGACAGGGTTATTTCAGATACGCAGTATTTT	CASSLRDRVISDTQYF
TRBV5-1	NA	TRBJ2-4	TRBD2	TGCGCCAGCAGCTGGTCGGGAGGATCGGAAATTCAGTACTTC	CASSWSGGSEIQYF
TRBV6-5	NA	TRBJ1-2	TRBD1	TGTGCCAGCAGTTACACAGGACAGGGAGCGTATGGCTACACCTTC	CASSYTGQGAYGYTF
TRBV3-1	NA	TRBJ1-1	TRBD1	TGTGCCAGCAGCCCTCAACGGACAGGGAGAACGAACACTGAAGCTTTCTTT	CASSPQRTGRTNTEAFF
TRBV7-9	NA	TRBJ2-3	TRBD2	TGTGCCAGCAGACGACCGGGACTAGGACGGACAGATACGCAGTATTTT	CASRRPGLGRTDTQYF
TRBV29-1	NA	TRBJ2-1	TRBD2	TGCAGCGCCTCGGGGACTAGCGGGGGGGATAATGAGCAGTTCTTC	CSASGTSGGDNEQFF
TRBV29-1	NA	TRBJ1-1	TRBD1	TGCAGCGTTGCTCGGACAGGGACTGAAGCTTTCTTT	CSVARTGTEAFF